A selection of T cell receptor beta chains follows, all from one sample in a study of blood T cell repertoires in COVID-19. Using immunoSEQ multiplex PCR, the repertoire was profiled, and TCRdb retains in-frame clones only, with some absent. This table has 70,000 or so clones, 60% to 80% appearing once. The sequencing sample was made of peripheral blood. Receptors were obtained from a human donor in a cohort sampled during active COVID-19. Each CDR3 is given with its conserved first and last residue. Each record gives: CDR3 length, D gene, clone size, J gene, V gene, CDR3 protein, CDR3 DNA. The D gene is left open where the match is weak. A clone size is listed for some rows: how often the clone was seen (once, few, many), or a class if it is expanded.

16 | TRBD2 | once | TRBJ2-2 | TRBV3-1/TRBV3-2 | CASSLASGGAAGELFF | TGTGCCAGCAGCCTCGCAAGCGGGGGGGCCGCCGGGGAGCTGTTTTTT
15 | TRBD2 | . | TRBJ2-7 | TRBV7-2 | CASSLGTSGITEQYF | TGTGCCAGCAGCTTAGGAACTAGCGGGATTACGGAGCAGTACTTC
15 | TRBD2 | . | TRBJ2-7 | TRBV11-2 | CASSVRLAGTYEQYF | TGTGCCAGCAGCGTCAGACTAGCGGGAACCTACGAGCAGTACTTC
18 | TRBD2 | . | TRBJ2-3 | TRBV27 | CASSSAWTSGRYTDTQYF | TGTGCCAGCAGTTCAGCCTGGACTAGCGGGAGGTACACAGATACGCAGTATTTT
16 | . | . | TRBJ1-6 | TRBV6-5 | CASSSGLSGRRSPLHF | TGTGCCAGCAGTTCGGGCTTGTCGGGGAGAAGGTCACCCCTCCACTTT
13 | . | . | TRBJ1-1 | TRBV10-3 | CAIGSGEDTEAFF | TGTGCCATCGGGAGCGGGGAGGACACTGAAGCTTTCTTT
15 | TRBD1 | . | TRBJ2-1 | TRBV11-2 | CASSTDRGPYNEQFF | TGTGCCAGCAGCACGGACAGGGGGCCCTACAATGAGCAGTTCTTC
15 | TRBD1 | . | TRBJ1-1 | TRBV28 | CASRRTGTGNTEAFF | TGTGCCAGCAGGCGGACAGGGACTGGGAACACTGAAGCTTTCTTT
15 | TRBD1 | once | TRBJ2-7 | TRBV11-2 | CASSQSRTGGYEQYF | TGTGCCAGCAGCCAAAGTCGGACAGGGGGCTACGAGCAGTACTTC
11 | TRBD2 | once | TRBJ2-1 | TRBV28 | CASTGGDEQFF | TGTGCCAGCACCGGGGGGGACGAGCAGTTCTTC
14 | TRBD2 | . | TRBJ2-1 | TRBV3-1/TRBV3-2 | CASSQTSVYNEQFF | TGTGCCAGCAGCCAGACTAGCGTGTACAATGAGCAGTTCTTC
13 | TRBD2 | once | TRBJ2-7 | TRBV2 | CASSRSGAYEQYF | TGTGCCAGCAGTCGTAGCGGGGCCTACGAGCAGTACTTC
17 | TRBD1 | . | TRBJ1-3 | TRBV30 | CAWKLVPGTGAGNTIYF | TGTGCCTGGAAGCTCGTCCCCGGGACAGGGGCTGGAAACACCATATATTTT
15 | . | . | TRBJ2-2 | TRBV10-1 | CASSEGLAPTGELFF | TGCGCCAGCAGTGAGGGGCTAGCACCCACCGGGGAGCTGTTTTTT
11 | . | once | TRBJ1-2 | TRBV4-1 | CASSQGGEYTF | TGCGCCAGCAGCCAAGGCGGAGAGTACACCTTC
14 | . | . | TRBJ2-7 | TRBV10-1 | CASSAGYLSYEQYF | TGCGCCAGCAGTGCGGGGTACCTCTCCTACGAGCAGTACTTC
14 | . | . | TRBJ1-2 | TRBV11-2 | CASSQEVFLYGYTF | TGTGCCAGCAGCCAGGAAGTCTTCCTCTATGGCTACACCTTC
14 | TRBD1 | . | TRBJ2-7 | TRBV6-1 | CASSEHGTGGLKYF | TGTGCCAGCAGTGAACACGGGACAGGGGGTTTAAAGTACTTC
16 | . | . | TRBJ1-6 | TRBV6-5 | CASSYSISGFNSPLHF | TGTGCCAGCAGTTACTCGATTTCGGGTTTCAATTCACCCCTCCACTTT
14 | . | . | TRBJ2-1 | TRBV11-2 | CASSLARDSDEQFF | TGTGCCAGCAGCTTAGCTCGGGATTCGGATGAGCAGTTCTTC
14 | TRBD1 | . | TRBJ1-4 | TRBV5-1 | CASSTDRANEKLFF | TGCGCCAGCAGCACGGACAGGGCTAATGAAAAACTGTTTTTT
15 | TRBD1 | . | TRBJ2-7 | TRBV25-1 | CASSESGTGFLEQYF | TGTGCCAGCAGTGAATCAGGGACAGGGTTTCTCGAGCAGTACTTC
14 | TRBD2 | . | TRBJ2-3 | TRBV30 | CAWSVLGGTDTQYF | TGTGCCTGGAGTGTACTCGGGGGGACAGATACGCAGTATTTT
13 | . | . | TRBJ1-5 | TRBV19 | CASSQTRDQPQHF | TGTGCCAGTAGTCAGACCAGGGATCAGCCCCAGCATTTT
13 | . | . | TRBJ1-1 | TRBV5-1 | CASSPRENTEAFF | TGCGCCAGCAGCCCCAGGGAGAACACTGAAGCTTTCTTT
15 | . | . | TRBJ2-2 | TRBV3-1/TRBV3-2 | CASSPRTSNTGELFF | TGTGCCAGCAGCCCCCGAACATCGAACACCGGGGAGCTGTTTTTT
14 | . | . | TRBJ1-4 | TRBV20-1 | CSASPTVLNEKLFF | TGCAGTGCTAGTCCGACAGTCCTGAATGAAAAACTGTTTTTT
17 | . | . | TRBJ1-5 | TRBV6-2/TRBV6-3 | CASSPQGTAYSNQPQHF | TGTGCCAGCAGTCCACAGGGCACGGCTTATAGCAATCAGCCCCAGCATTTT
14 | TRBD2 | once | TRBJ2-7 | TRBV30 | CAWRLAGVSYEQYF | TGTGCCTGGAGACTAGCGGGGGTCTCCTACGAGCAGTACTTC
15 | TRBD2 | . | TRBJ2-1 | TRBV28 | CASSLWGLANNEQFF | TGTGCCAGCAGTTTATGGGGACTAGCCAACAATGAGCAGTTCTTC
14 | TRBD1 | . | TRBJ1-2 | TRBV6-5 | CASSMTGSFYGYTF | TGTGCCAGCAGCATGACAGGGTCATTCTATGGCTACACCTTC
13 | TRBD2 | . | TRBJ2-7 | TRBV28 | CASRAGGPYEQYF | TGTGCCAGCAGGGCGGGAGGGCCCTACGAGCAGTACTTC
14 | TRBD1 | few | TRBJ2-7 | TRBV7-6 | CASSLTQGAHEQYF | TGTGCCAGCAGCTTAACTCAGGGGGCCCACGAGCAGTACTTC